The text below deals with one T cell receptor beta chain. Its matching antigen is unknown. The data are from a study of cytomegalovirus exposure and HLA in healthy donors. Overall study: Researchers previously reported finding 90 million to 130 million unique TCR beta sequences from roughly 170 million T cells. Study outcomes and limitations: Researchers reported in a later analysis that common viral pathogens appeared linked to several top clusters.

Primers included in the PCR were 60 Vbeta and 13 Jbeta primers. Using immunoSEQ multiplex PCR, the repertoire was profiled, and TCRdb retains in-frame clones only, with some absent. Found here are about 120,000 clones, over 60% of them singletons; the top ten hold under 1.5%. This CDR3 is built from 15 residues. Germline V gives CDR1 MGHRA, CDR2 YSYEKL. The V end was cut by 1 base, the J end by 3 bases, with 10 bases between. This receptor was taken from a woman in her 30s in good health and CMV-seronegative. J is TRBJ1-5 and V is TRBV4-1; unclear D gene. Sequencing was performed on PBMCs. Here the CDR3 DNA reads TGCGCCAGCAGCCAAGTAGCCGGGTTCAATCAGCCCCAGCATTTT. Its translation: CASSQVAGFNQPQHF.